The 12 T cell receptor beta chains presented below share a single source sample, sequenced in a study of T cells in Graves' hyperthyroidism and ophthalmopathy. Using RNA transcripts as the source, TCR beta CDR3 regions were amplified. HTBI primers were employed in a first-round RT-PCR of the TCR CDR3. One entry per CDR3 protein, called by TCRdb with MiXCR from the multiplex PCR reads. Of approximately 600,000 distinct CDR3 sequences in the sample, 12% to 15% were seen once. Material: blood. The origin of the receptors is a woman aged 18-35 years with Graves' ophthalmopathy.

This chain joins TRBV9 and TRBJ2-1; 8 bases line up with TRBD1. CDR1 and CDR2 from the germline V gene are SGDLS and YYNGEE. The CDR3 contains 16 residues. V shed 2 bases, J shed 3 bases, and the junction held 7 bases outside the gene matches. CDR3 sequence (DNA): TGTGCCAGCAGCGTCTATTCGGACAGGGTCTACAATGAGCAGTTCTTC. Translation: CASSVYSDRVYNEQFF.

The sample holds many counts of this clonotype. The gene calls are TRBV27 and TRBJ2-7; D perhaps matches TRBD2 (5 bases). Trimming shortened V by 5 bases and J by 0 bases, and 11 bases separated the two germline ends. Germline CDR1 and CDR2: MNHEY and SMNVEV (reference sequence). The CDR3 extends over 14 amino acids. CDR3 DNA: TGTGCCAGCAGTGAAGGACTGGGCTCCTACGAGCAGTACTTC. Protein product: CASSEGLGSYEQYF.

Many counts were recorded for this clonotype. CDR3 DNA: TGCAGTGCTTCTCGGACGGGAGTTGAAAACATTCAGTACTTC. Its translation is CSASRTGVENIQYF. The V and J genes are TRBV20-1 and TRBJ2-4, with D possibly matching TRBD2 (6 bases). CDR1 and CDR2 from the germline V gene are DFQATT and SNEGSKA (reference sequence). The V end was cut by 5 bases, the J end by 5 bases, with 16 bases between. CDR3 size: 14 residues.

A few counts support this clonotype. V is TRBV5-1 and J is TRBJ1-1; 9 positions match TRBD1. The trim removed 6 bases at V and 1 base at J, leaving 10 bases unmatched. The CDR3 sequence is 16 residues long. Per the germline V gene, CDR1 is SGHRS and CDR2 is YFSETQ. CDR3 sequence reads: CASTYTGTGRNTEAFF. CDR3 nucleotides: TGCGCCAGCACCTACACCGGGACAGGGAGGAACACTGAAGCTTTCTTT.

J is TRBJ2-2 and V is TRBV30, with D possibly TRBD1 on 5 matching bases. This CDR3 contains 14 residues. Per germline, CDR1 GTSNPN and CDR2 SVGIG (reference sequence). The V end was cut by 3 bases, the J end by 6 bases, with 14 bases between. CDR3 DNA sequence: TGTGCCTGGAGGGGCCTGGGGCGTGCCGGGGAGCTGTTTTTT. Translating gives CAWRGLGRAGELFF.

The table lists this clonotype with many counts. V and J are TRBV2 and TRBJ2-1; either TRBD1 or TRBD2 may supply D (5 bases each). V was pared by 6 bases and J by 3 bases, with 18 bases between. The length of the CDR3 is 16 residues. Germline values: CDR1 SNHLY, CDR2 FYNNEI. This chain's CDR3 is CASRTTGVPLYNEQFF. CDR3 nucleotide sequence: TGTGCCAGCAGGACTACAGGCGTCCCTCTCTACAATGAGCAGTTCTTC.

The table lists this clonotype with many counts. V is TRBV6-1 and J is TRBJ1-6; maybe TRBD1 (6 bases). The CDR3 runs 14 residues. Germline-derived CDR1 and CDR2 are MNHNS and SASEGT. Trimming cost V 6 bases and J 8 bases, with 14 bases left between them. The CDR3 reads CASRDGGHDSPLHF. The CDR3 coding sequence is TGTGCCAGCAGGGACGGGGGGCATGATTCACCCCTCCACTTT.

The chain employs TRBV13 and TRBJ2-5, with 12 bases fitting TRBD2. The germline gives CDR1 PRHDT, CDR2 FYEKMQ (reference sequence). This CDR3 spans 13 amino acids. Trimming at V came to 10 bases and at J to 5 bases, leaving 5 bases not matched to a gene. The CDR3 is CATEGTSGETQYF. The CDR3 region has the DNA TGTGCCACAGAAGGGACTAGCGGGGAGACCCAGTACTTC.

Ten or more counts support this clonotype. The chain is built from TRBV6-1 and TRBJ2-2; D is perhaps TRBD1 (6 bases). The V and J ends lost 4 bases and 5 bases respectively, with 11 bases between them. The CDR3 is 14 residues long. Germline lookup yields CDR1 MNHNS and CDR2 SASEGT. CDR3: CASSARTVTGELFF. As DNA, the CDR3 is TGTGCCAGCAGTGCTCGGACAGTTACCGGGGAGCTGTTTTTT.

There are many counts of this clonotype. The chain employs TRBV10-3 and TRBJ2-7; 9 bases fit TRBD1. The J segment lost 1 base and the V segment lost 3 bases, leaving 10 bases of the junction unmatched. From germline, CDR1 is ENHRY and CDR2 SYGVKD. This CDR3 is built from 17 residues. The CDR3 sequence: CAISDPGTGKLSYEQYF. CDR3 coding DNA: TGTGCCATCAGTGATCCTGGGACAGGGAAACTTTCCTACGAGCAGTACTTC.

This clonotype has ten or more counts. The chain combines TRBV6-1 with TRBJ2-7, with D perhaps TRBD1 or TRBD2 (5 bases each). The V gene lost 5 bases and the J gene lost 2 bases, with 19 bases spanning the gap. The CDR3 runs to 16 residues. Per germline, CDR1 MNHNS and CDR2 SASEGT. Written as DNA, the CDR3 is TGTGCCAGCAGTCTAAGCCATCGGGACGGTACCTACGAGCAGTACTTC. Protein: CASSLSHRDGTYEQYF.

This clonotype was counted between two and nine times. CDR3 in amino acids: CASTPGQGSNTEAFF. In nucleotides, the CDR3 is TGTGCCAGTACTCCGGGACAGGGGTCGAACACTGAAGCTTTCTTT. The J gene is TRBJ1-1, the V gene TRBV19, with 10 nucleotides matching TRBD1. This CDR3 comprises 15 residues. Trimming removed 7 bases from V and 1 base from J; junction bases left unmatched: 6. Germline CDR1 is LNHDA and CDR2 is SQIVND (reference sequence).